A selection of T cell receptor beta chains follows, all from one sample in a study of blood T cell repertoires in COVID-19. Data came from immunoSEQ multiplex PCR; TCRdb stores just in-frame clones and leaves some out. The data show around 150,000 clones, 80% to 90% seen once. Sequencing was done on a sample of peripheral blood. The receptors were sampled from a man aged 40-49 years with acute or convalescent COVID-19. CDR3s include the opening cysteine and the closing phenylalanine or tryptophan. Each record gives: D gene, V gene, clone size, J gene, CDR3 protein, CDR3 DNA. The D gene is left open where the match is weak. Clone size is shown for a subset of rows, as once, few, many or a class of expanded clone.

TRBD2	TRBV30	few	TRBJ2-2	CAWSRKAGANTGELFF	TGTGCCTGGAGTCGTAAAGCGGGGGCGAACACCGGGGAGCTGTTTTTT
TRBD1	TRBV19	few	TRBJ1-5	CASRMDRAGNQPQHF	TGTGCCAGTAGGATGGACAGGGCGGGGAATCAGCCCCAGCATTTT
-	TRBV5-4	-	TRBJ2-2	CASSLDPGWNGELFF	TGTGCCAGCAGCCTGGACCCGGGATGGAACGGGGAGCTGTTTTTT
-	TRBV12-3/TRBV12-4	-	TRBJ2-5	CASGAETQYF	TGTGCCAGCGGAGCGGAGACCCAGTACTTC
-	TRBV5-1	-	TRBJ1-2	CASSSGTSYGYTF	TGCGCCAGCAGCTCGGGGACAAGCTATGGCTACACCTTC
-	TRBV5-4	-	TRBJ2-3	CASSLGPTGTDTQYF	TGTGCCAGCAGCTTGGGACCGACGGGGACAGATACGCAGTATTTT
-	TRBV7-2	-	TRBJ2-7	CASSSPRREQYF	TGTGCCAGCAGCTCCCCCAGGCGTGAGCAGTACTTC
-	TRBV7-3	-	TRBJ2-1	CASSFLGGSYNEQFF	TGTGCCAGCAGCTTTTTAGGGGGTTCCTACAATGAGCAGTTCTTC
-	TRBV6-2/TRBV6-3	-	TRBJ2-7	CASSYSVYEQYF	TGTGCCAGCAGTTATTCGGTCTACGAGCAGTACTTC
TRBD1	TRBV30	-	TRBJ1-1	CAWSASYRGNTEAFF	TGTGCCTGGAGTGCCTCCTACAGGGGGAACACTGAAGCTTTCTTT
-	TRBV7-2	-	TRBJ2-1	CASSSGTQLMSSYNEQFF	TGTGCCAGCAGCTCCGGGACTCAACTGATGAGCTCCTACAATGAGCAGTTCTTC
TRBD2	TRBV7-6	-	TRBJ2-7	CASSQGLAGVTSYEQYF	TGTGCCAGCAGCCAAGGACTAGCGGGGGTTACCTCCTACGAGCAGTACTTC
TRBD1	TRBV24-1	-	TRBJ2-7	CATSDSGGFLGEQYF	TGTGCCACCAGCGACTCAGGGGGCTTTTTGGGAGAGCAGTACTTC
TRBD1	TRBV19	-	TRBJ2-1	CASQTGVRNEQFF	TGTGCCAGCCAAACAGGGGTGAGGAATGAGCAGTTCTTC
TRBD1	TRBV7-2	-	TRBJ1-5	CASSLDRGQPQHF	TGTGCCAGCAGCTTGGACAGGGGGCAGCCCCAGCATTTT
TRBD1	TRBV4-1	-	TRBJ1-1	CASSRPDRENTEAFF	TGCGCCAGCAGCCGGCCTGACAGGGAGAACACTGAAGCTTTCTTT
-	TRBV3-1/TRBV3-2	-	TRBJ1-2	CASSLGDSAAGNYGYTF	TGTGCCAGCAGTCTGGGGGACTCTGCTGCTGGTAACTATGGCTACACCTTC
TRBD1	TRBV5-1	-	TRBJ2-7	CASSLGGQGTYEQYF	TGCGCCAGCAGCTTGGGGGGACAGGGGACCTACGAGCAGTACTTC
TRBD1	TRBV27	-	TRBJ1-2	CASSLTGGYGYTF	TGTGCCAGCAGTCTGACAGGGGGCTATGGCTACACCTTC
-	TRBV28	-	TRBJ1-5	CASSLLDQPQHF	TGTGCCAGCAGTCTACTAGATCAGCCCCAGCATTTT
-	TRBV6-2/TRBV6-3	-	TRBJ2-2	CASSLFTGELFF	TGTGCCAGCAGTCTCTTCACCGGGGAGCTGTTTTTT
TRBD1	TRBV4-2	-	TRBJ1-1	CASSQDRRNTEAFF	TGTGCCAGCAGCCAGGACAGGCGGAACACTGAAGCTTTCTTT
-	TRBV3-1/TRBV3-2	-	TRBJ2-5	CASSQQGGETQYF	TGTGCCAGCAGCCAACAGGGTGGGGAGACCCAGTACTTC
-	TRBV10-3	-	TRBJ2-3	CAIRDSAVGSTDTQYF	TGTGCCATCAGGGATTCCGCTGTCGGGAGCACAGATACGCAGTATTTT
-	TRBV7-2	-	TRBJ1-2	CASSLGPGTNYGYTF	TGTGCCAGCAGCTTAGGTCCAGGAACTAACTATGGCTACACCTTC
TRBD1	TRBV6-5	-	TRBJ2-7	CASSYYTQGAYEQYF	TGTGCCAGCAGTTACTATACACAGGGGGCTTACGAGCAGTACTTC
TRBD1	TRBV5-1	-	TRBJ1-6	CASSLRGQDNSPLHF	TGCGCCAGCAGCTTACGGGGACAGGATAATTCACCCCTCCACTTT
-	TRBV11-2	few	TRBJ1-4	CASSPRVNEKLFF	TGTGCCAGCAGCCCTCGAGTCAATGAAAAACTGTTTTTT
TRBD1	TRBV12-5	-	TRBJ2-3	CASGWGQGVTDTQYF	TGTGCTAGTGGTTGGGGCCAGGGGGTAACAGATACGCAGTATTTT
-	TRBV7-8	-	TRBJ2-7	CASSPGGRHYEQYF	TGTGCCAGCAGCCCGGGGGGCAGACACTACGAGCAGTACTTC
-	TRBV5-1	once	TRBJ2-6	CASSVGRSSGANVLTF	TGCGCCAGCAGCGTGGGACGGAGCTCTGGGGCCAACGTCCTGACTTTC
TRBD1	TRBV3-1/TRBV3-2	-	TRBJ2-7	CASSGQERYEQYF	TGTGCCAGCAGCGGACAGGAACGCTACGAGCAGTACTTC
-	TRBV10-3	-	TRBJ2-7	CAISWDFYEQYF	TGTGCCATCAGCTGGGACTTCTACGAGCAGTACTTC
-	TRBV5-1	-	TRBJ2-2	CASSSRGSNTGELFF	TGCGCCAGCAGCTCCCGGGGATCGAACACCGGGGAGCTGTTTTTT
-	TRBV9	-	TRBJ2-3	CASSVEGSSVDTQYF	TGTGCCAGCAGCGTAGAGGGGTCATCTGTTGATACGCAGTATTTT
-	TRBV6-6	few	TRBJ2-7	CASSSQGRHEQYF	TGTGCCAGCAGTTCACAGGGCCGCCACGAGCAGTACTTC
-	TRBV7-3	-	TRBJ2-2	CASSFEAGGELFF	TGTGCCAGCAGCTTTGAGGCGGGCGGGGAGCTGTTTTTT
-	TRBV6-6	-	TRBJ1-1	CASNPANTQNTEAFF	TGTGCCAGCAACCCCGCCAACACCCAGAACACTGAAGCTTTCTTT
TRBD1	TRBV14	-	TRBJ1-3	CASSPGQGAGNTIYF	TGTGCCAGCAGCCCGGGACAGGGGGCTGGAAACACCATATATTTT
-	TRBV5-6	-	TRBJ1-1	CASSLERGQNTEAFF	TGTGCCAGCAGCTTGGAACGGGGTCAGAACACTGAAGCTTTCTTT